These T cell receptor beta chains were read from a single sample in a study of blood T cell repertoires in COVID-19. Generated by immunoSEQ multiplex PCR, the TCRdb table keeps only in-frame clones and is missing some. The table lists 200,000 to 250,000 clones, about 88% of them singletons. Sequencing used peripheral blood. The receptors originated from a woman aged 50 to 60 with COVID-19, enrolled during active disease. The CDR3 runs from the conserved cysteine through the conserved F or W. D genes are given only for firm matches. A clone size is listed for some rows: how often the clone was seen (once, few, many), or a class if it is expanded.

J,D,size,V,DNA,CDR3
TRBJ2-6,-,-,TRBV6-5,TGTGCCAGCAGTTACGACAGCTCTGGGGCCAACGTCCTGACTTTC,CASSYDSSGANVLTF
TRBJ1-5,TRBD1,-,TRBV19,TGTGCCAGTAGTTCACGGGACAGAATAAGCAATCAGCCCCAGCATTTT,CASSSRDRISNQPQHF
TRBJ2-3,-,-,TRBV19,TGTGCCAGTAGTATAACTAGAGGTACGCAGTATTTT,CASSITRGTQYF
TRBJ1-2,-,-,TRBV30,TGTGCCTGGAGGTCTTGGGAGTCCTATGGCTACACCTTC,CAWRSWESYGYTF
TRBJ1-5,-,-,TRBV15,TGTGCCACCAGCAGAGATAAGAGTCGTCAGGGGCGCAATCAGCCCCAGCATTTT,CATSRDKSRQGRNQPQHF
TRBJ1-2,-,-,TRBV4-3,TGCGCCAGCAGCCAATCCGCGGGGGAAGGGGGAGGCTACACCTTC,CASSQSAGEGGGYTF
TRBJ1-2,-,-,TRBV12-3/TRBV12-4,TGTGCCAGCACCCCGACGGGGGATGGCTACACCTTC,CASTPTGDGYTF
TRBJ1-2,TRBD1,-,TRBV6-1,TGTGCCAGCAGTGAAGTCGGCAGGGGGCGAGGCTACACCTTC,CASSEVGRGRGYTF
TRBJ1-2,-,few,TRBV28,TGTGCCAGCAGTTTAGAGGGCAGACTCTATGGCTACACCTTC,CASSLEGRLYGYTF
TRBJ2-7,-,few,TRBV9,TGTGCCAGCAGCGTAGTCCCCCACTACGAGCAGTACTTC,CASSVVPHYEQYF
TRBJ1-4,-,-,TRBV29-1,TGCAGCGTTCTAGGGGCAACTAATGAAAAACTGTTTTTT,CSVLGATNEKLFF
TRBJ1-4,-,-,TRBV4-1,TGCGCCAGCAGCTACCCAGGATCAACTAATGAAAAACTGTTTTTT,CASSYPGSTNEKLFF
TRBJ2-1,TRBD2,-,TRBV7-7,TGTGCCAGCAGCTTAGAGGATCTGACAGCGGGGGATCGGGATGAGCAGTTCTTC,CASSLEDLTAGDRDEQFF
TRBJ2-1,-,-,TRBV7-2,TGTGCCAGCAGCCGGGTATTTTCCGACAATGAGCAGTTCTTC,CASSRVFSDNEQFF
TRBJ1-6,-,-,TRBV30,TGTGCCTGGAGTGTAGGATCCAGGGATAATTCACCCCTCCACTTT,CAWSVGSRDNSPLHF
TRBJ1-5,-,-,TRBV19,TGTGCCAGTAGTCCAGGGGAGAGGACGAGTCAGCCCCAGCATTTT,CASSPGERTSQPQHF
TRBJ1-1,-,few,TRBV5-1,TGCGCCAGCAGCTTGAAGGGACAGAACACTGAAGCTTTCTTT,CASSLKGQNTEAFF
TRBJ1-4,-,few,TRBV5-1,TGCGCCAGCAGCTTTGGCGACAGGCCTACTAATGAAAAACTGTTTTTT,CASSFGDRPTNEKLFF
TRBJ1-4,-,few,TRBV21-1,TGTGCCAGGCCCCGGGACAGGGAAGGAAAACTGTTTTTT,CARPRDREGKLFF
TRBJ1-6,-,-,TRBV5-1,TGCGCCAGCAGCTTGGCCTCGAGAGGCTCCTATAATTCACCCCTCCACTTT,CASSLASRGSYNSPLHF
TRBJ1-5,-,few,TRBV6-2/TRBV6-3,TGTGCCAGCAGTACTCAGGGATACAATCAGCCCCAGCATTTT,CASSTQGYNQPQHF
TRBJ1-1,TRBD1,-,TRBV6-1,TGTGCCAGCAGTGAATATGGGACAGGGAACACTGAAGCTTTCTTT,CASSEYGTGNTEAFF
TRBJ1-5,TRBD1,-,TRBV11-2,TGTGCCAGCAGCTTAGGCCACAGGGGCGGCAATCAGCCCCAGCATTTT,CASSLGHRGGNQPQHF
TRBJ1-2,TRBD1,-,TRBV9,TGTGCCAGCAGCGACCCGGACAGGGCTGTTTATGGCTACACCTTC,CASSDPDRAVYGYTF
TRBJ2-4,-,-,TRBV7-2,TGTGCCAGCAGTCCTGCAAGCCCCAAAAACATTCAGTACTTC,CASSPASPKNIQYF
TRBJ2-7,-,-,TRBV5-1,TGCGCCAGCAGCCCGACGGGGGTTTTTCCATACGAGCAGTACTTC,CASSPTGVFPYEQYF
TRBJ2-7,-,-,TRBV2,TGTGCCAGCAGTTACAGGGCAGAGTACGAGCAGTACTTC,CASSYRAEYEQYF
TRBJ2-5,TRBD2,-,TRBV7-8,TGTGCCAGCAGCCTAGCGGGGGGGCGAGAGACCCAGTACTTC,CASSLAGGRETQYF
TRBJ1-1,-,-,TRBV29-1,TGCAGCGTTGCCCTTACAGGGAAAGGTGAAGCTTTCTTT,CSVALTGKGEAFF
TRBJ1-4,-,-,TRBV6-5,TGTGCCAGCAGTTACTTTAGCGGCAGGCATGAAAAACTGTTTTTT,CASSYFSGRHEKLFF
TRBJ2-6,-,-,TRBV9,TGTGCCAGCAGCGTTCGTTCCTCTGGGGCCAACGTCCTGACTTTC,CASSVRSSGANVLTF
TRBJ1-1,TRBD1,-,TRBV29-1,TGCAGCGTAGCCCCGACAGGGGTCCGTTTAGAAATCTTT,CSVAPTGVRLEIF
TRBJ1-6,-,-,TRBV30,TGTGCCTGGAGTTACTATAATTCACCCCTCCACTTT,CAWSYYNSPLHF
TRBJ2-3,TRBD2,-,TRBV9,TGTGCCAGCAGCGCGGGAGGGGATACGCAGTATTTT,CASSAGGDTQYF
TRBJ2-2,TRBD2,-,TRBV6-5,TGTGCCAGCAGTTACGCGGGGGGGACGAACACCGGGGAGCTGTTTTTT,CASSYAGGTNTGELFF
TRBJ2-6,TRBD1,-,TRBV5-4,TGTGCCACCAACCCGGCCCGGGACAGGTCTATAGGGGCCAACGTCCTGACTTTC,CATNPARDRSIGANVLTF
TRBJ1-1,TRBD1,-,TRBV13,TGTGCCAGCAGCTCACGGACAGGGATGAACACTGAAGCTTTCTTT,CASSSRTGMNTEAFF
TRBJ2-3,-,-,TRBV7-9,TGTGCCAGCAGTGGGGGGTTTAGCACAGATACGCAGTATTTT,CASSGGFSTDTQYF
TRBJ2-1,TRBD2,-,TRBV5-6,TGTGCCAGCAGCCCCACGGGGAGCGGGGGGCCCTACAATGAGCAGTTCTTC,CASSPTGSGGPYNEQFF
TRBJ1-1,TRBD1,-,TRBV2,TGTGCCAGCAGTGAAGGGACAGGGGAAGACACTGAAGCTTTCTTT,CASSEGTGEDTEAFF
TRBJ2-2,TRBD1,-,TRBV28,TGTGCCAGCGGGACAGCGAACACCGGGGAGCTGTTTTTT,CASGTANTGELFF
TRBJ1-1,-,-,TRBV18,TGTGCCAGCTCACCAGGGAGGAACACTGAAGCTTTCTTT,CASSPGRNTEAFF
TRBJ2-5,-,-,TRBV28,TGTGCCAGCAGTGGCCGGGACTGGGTAAAAGAGACCCAGTACTTC,CASSGRDWVKETQYF
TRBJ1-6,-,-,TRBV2,TGTGCCAGCAGGAAAGGGGGTTCACCCCTCCACTTT,CASRKGGSPLHF
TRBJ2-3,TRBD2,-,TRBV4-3,TGCGCCAGCAGCCAAGATTCGGGAGCGGGGGCTGGGGATACGCAGTATTTT,CASSQDSGAGAGDTQYF
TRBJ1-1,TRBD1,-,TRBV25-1,TGTGCCAGCAGTGAATCCCGGGACAGGGTCAGAGCTTTCTTT,CASSESRDRVRAFF
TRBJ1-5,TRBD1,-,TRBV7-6,TGTGCCAGCAGCCAAGGGACAGGGCTTCAGCCCCAGCATTTT,CASSQGTGLQPQHF
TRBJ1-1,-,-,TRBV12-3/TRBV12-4,TGTGCCAGCAGTTTGGGCACCAAAGGTTTCTTT,CASSLGTKGFF
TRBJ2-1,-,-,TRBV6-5,TGTGCCAGCTCCTACCTTTATGCGGATGAGCAGTTCTTC,CASSYLYADEQFF
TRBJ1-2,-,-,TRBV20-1,TGCAGTGCTAGTGATTGGGCTTCGGGGGGCTACACCTTC,CSASDWASGGYTF
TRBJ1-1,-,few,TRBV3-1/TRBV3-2,TGTGCCAGCAGCCAAGTCCCGAGGACTGAAGCTTTCTTT,CASSQVPRTEAFF
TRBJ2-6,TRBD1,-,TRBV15,TGTGCCACCCAGAGCCCGGGACAGGGGGCTTCGGGGGGGGCCAACGTCCTGACTTTC,CATQSPGQGASGGANVLTF
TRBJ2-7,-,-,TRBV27,TGTGCCAGCAGCGACTATGGCTCCTACGAGCAGTACTTC,CASSDYGSYEQYF
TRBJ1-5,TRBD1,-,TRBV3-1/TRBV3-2,TGTGCCAGCAGCTTCGACAGGGGTCGCGGGCCCCAGCATTTT,CASSFDRGRGPQHF
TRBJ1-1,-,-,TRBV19,TGTGCCAGTAGTATAGTACGGGGGGCCGTCGCTGAAGCTTTCTTT,CASSIVRGAVAEAFF
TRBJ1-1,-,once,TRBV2,TGTGCCAGCACAACCCCGCGGGGTCGCACTGAAGCTTTCTTT,CASTTPRGRTEAFF